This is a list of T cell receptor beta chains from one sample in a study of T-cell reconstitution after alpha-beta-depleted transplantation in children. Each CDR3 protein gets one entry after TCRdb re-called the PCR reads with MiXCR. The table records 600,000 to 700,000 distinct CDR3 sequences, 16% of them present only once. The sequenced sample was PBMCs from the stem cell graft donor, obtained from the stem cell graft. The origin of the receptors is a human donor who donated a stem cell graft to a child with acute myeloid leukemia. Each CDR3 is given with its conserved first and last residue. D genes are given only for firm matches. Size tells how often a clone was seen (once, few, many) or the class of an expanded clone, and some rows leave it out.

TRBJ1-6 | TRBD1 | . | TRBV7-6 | CASSAGQGDSPLHF | TGTGCCAGCAGCGCCGGACAGGGGGATTCACCCCTCCACTTT
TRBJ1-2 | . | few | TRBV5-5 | CASSLTRTSEEINGYTF | TGTGCCAGCAGCTTAACTCGGACGAGCGAAGAGATTAATGGCTACACCTTC
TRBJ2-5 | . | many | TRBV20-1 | CSAREAGYPQETQYF | TGCAGTGCTAGAGAGGCAGGGTATCCCCAAGAGACCCAGTACTTC
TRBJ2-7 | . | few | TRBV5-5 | CASSLEGGVSYEQYF | TGTGCCAGCAGCTTGGAGGGGGGGGTCTCCTACGAGCAGTACTTC
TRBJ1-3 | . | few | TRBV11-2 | CASSLGNGNSGNTIYF | TGTGCCAGCAGCTTAGGGAACGGTAACTCTGGAAACACCATATATTTT
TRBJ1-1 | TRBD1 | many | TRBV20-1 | CSFTTGGAGTEAFF | TGCAGTTTTACTACAGGGGGCGCGGGCACTGAAGCTTTCTTT
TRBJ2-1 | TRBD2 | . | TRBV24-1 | CATSDTDLAGPYNEQFF | TGTGCCACCAGTGATACCGATCTAGCGGGGCCTTACAATGAGCAGTTCTTC
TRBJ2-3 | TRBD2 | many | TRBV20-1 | CSARRGSGGTDTQYF | TGCAGTGCTAGGCGGGGTAGCGGGGGAACAGATACGCAGTATTTT
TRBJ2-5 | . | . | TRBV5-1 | CASSLERRDQETQYF | TGCGCCAGCAGCTTGGAGCGCAGGGATCAAGAGACCCAGTACTTC
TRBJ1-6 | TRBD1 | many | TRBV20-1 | CSARPDRRNSPLHF | TGCAGTGCTAGACCGGACAGGAGGAATTCACCCCTCCACTTT
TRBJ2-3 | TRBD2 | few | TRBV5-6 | CASSLGTSGYTDTQYF | TGTGCCAGCAGCTTGGGGACTAGCGGTTACACAGATACGCAGTATTTT
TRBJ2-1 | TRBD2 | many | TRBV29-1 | CSVGLAGGNEQFF | TGCAGCGTTGGGCTAGCGGGGGGCAATGAGCAGTTCTTC
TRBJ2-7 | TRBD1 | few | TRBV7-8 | CASGTGDRVDTYEQYF | TGTGCCAGCGGGACTGGGGACAGGGTCGATACCTACGAGCAGTACTTC
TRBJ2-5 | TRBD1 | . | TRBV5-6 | CASSLGWTGRPETQYF | TGTGCCAGCAGCTTGGGTTGGACAGGTCGCCCAGAGACCCAGTACTTC
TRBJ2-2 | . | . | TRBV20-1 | CSAGGGTGELFF | TGCAGTGCAGGTGGGGGGACCGGGGAGCTGTTTTTT
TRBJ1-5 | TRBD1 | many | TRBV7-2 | CASSSRTGQNQPQHF | TGTGCCAGCAGCTCGAGGACAGGCCAGAATCAGCCCCAGCATTTT
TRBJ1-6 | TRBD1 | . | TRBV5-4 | CASSSRTGGSPLHF | TGTGCCAGCAGCTCTCGGACAGGGGGTTCACCCCTCCACTTT
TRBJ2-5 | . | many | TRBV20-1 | CSATRGEEETQYF | TGCAGTGCTACAAGGGGAGAGGAAGAGACCCAGTACTTC
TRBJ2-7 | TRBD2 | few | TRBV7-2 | CASSQLAGPYEQYF | TGTGCCAGCAGCCAACTAGCGGGTCCCTACGAGCAGTACTTC
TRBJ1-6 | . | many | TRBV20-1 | CSARDPRNNSPLHF | TGCAGTGCTAGAGATCCCAGGAATAATTCACCCCTCCACTTT
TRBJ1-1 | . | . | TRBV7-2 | CAASLEGPNTEAFF | TGTGCCGCTAGTCTGGAGGGACCAAACACTGAAGCTTTCTTT
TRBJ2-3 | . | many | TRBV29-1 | CSVDGYHTDTQYF | TGCAGCGTTGACGGGTATCACACAGATACGCAGTATTTT
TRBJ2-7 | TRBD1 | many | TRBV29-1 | CSVEDLRGTGGYEQYF | TGCAGCGTTGAAGATTTGCGCGGGACAGGGGGATACGAGCAGTACTTC
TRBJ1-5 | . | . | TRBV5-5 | CASREQGAWDQPQHF | TGTGCCAGCAGGGAGCAGGGTGCATGGGATCAGCCCCAGCATTTT
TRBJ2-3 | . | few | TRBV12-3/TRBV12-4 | CASQRTDTQYF | TGTGCCAGCCAACGAACAGATACGCAGTATTTT
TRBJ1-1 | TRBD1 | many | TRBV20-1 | CSARARQGARTEAFF | TGCAGTGCTAGGGCCCGACAGGGGGCGCGCACTGAAGCTTTCTTT
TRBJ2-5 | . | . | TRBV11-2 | CASSLVYRYEETQYF | TGTGCCAGCAGCTTAGTATACAGATACGAAGAGACCCAGTACTTC
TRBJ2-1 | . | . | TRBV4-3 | CASSQDRGSDSYNEQFF | TGCGCCAGCAGCCAAGATCGAGGAAGTGACTCCTACAATGAGCAGTTCTTC
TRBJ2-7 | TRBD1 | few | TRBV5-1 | CASSLLTGLGSYEQYF | TGCGCCAGCAGCTTATTGACAGGGTTGGGTTCCTACGAGCAGTACTTC